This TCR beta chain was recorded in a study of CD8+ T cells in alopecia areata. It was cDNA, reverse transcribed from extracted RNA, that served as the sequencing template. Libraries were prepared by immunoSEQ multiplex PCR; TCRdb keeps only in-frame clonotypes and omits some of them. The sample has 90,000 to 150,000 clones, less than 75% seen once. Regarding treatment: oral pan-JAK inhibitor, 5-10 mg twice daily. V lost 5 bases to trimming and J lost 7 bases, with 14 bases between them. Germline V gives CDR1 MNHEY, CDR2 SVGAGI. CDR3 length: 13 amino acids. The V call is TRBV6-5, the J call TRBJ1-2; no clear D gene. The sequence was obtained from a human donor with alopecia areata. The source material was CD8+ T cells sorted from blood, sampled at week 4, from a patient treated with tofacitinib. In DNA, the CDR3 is TGTGCCAGCAGTGACGAGGTTGGGTTTGGCTACACCTTC. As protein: CASSDEVGFGYTF.